This T cell receptor (beta chain) was observed in a study of neurological immune-mediated disorders. Study-wide points: Subjects shared no identical expanded-clone CDR3 amino acid sequences, suggesting private TCR-beta repertoires in all groups. The highest TCR clonal expansion occurred in HTLV-1-associated myelopathy; multiple sclerosis fell below healthy controls.

This clonotype has ten or more counts. Antigen unknown. The CDR3 runs to 17 residues. Per germline, CDR1 DFQATT and CDR2 SNEGSKA (reference sequence). V lost 3 bases to trimming and J lost 2 bases; unmatched junction nucleotides: 7. With 10-nucleotide random UMIs, 5'RACE was used to make the cDNA. Every sequencing run generated over 180 million TCR-beta sequences from 15-18 subjects. MiXCR, applied by TCRdb to the 5' RACE reads, yields one record per CDR3 protein. The profile shows around 46,000 distinct CDR3 sequences, about a quarter of them singletons. The clonotype was recovered from a woman aged 70-85 years in good health. The chain is built from TRBV20-1 and TRBJ2-1; the match to TRBD2 covers 13 bases. The specimen sequenced was PBMCs. CDR3 amino acids: CSASSLGTSGTYNEQFF. The CDR3 DNA is TGCAGTGCTAGCTCACTCGGGACTAGCGGGACCTACAATGAGCAGTTCTTC.